This T cell receptor beta chain emerged from a study of cytomegalovirus exposure and HLA in healthy donors (dated by TCRdb to 2015 to 2018). About the investigation overall: An earlier analysis of 587 of the donors reported 276 Gb of sequence data and around 110 million unique TCR beta sequences obtained from about 180 million T cells. On average, roughly 240,000 unique TCR beta nucleotide sequences were sequenced per donor among some 430 genotyped donors of the cohort, with roughly 20% of those sequences being non-productive. The study combined high-throughput TCR immunosequencing, statistical association of individual TCRs with disease status, and machine learning to predict cytomegalovirus infection status. Both class I and class II loci were covered by HLA typing, at four-digit resolution. The study used immunosequencing to profile the T cell repertoires of 670 or so subjects and linked those repertoires to cytomegalovirus serostatus. Roughly 300 gigabases of sequencing data and 91 million or so unique TCR sequences made up an early release that covered 640 HLA-typed donors. All discovery cohort repertoires had been generated on a single sequencing platform. Donor age, sex, ethnicity and CMV serostatus were collected together with the repertoire data. Typing coverage varied by locus: roughly 620-630 donors for A, B, C, DRB1 and DQB1; around 560 for DQA1; 600 to 610 for DPA1; approximately 470 for DPB1. Besides the first cohort of hundreds of subjects, a separate validation cohort made up of roughly 120 different subjects was used. Of the 350 to 450 genotyped donors, 75% to 85% were placed in the genetic ancestry cluster associated with self-reported Caucasian donors. The study aimed to test whether cataloging public T cell receptors could reveal signatures of past pathogen exposure. Several DR-DQ haplotypes were handled as single units for association and clustering because linkage in the cohort was strong. In a later genetic analysis, genome-wide SNP genotypes for 398 of the 666 donors were used, and that subset was treated as a discovery cohort. An earlier analysis of 500 to 750 of the donors applied high-throughput TCR beta sequencing to assess whether each TCR beta V gene segment acted as functional or pseudogenic. In the later analysis, no new phenotypic data were used to find candidate immune exposures; instead, reliance was placed on TCR beta sequences and their occurrence across donors. In a later analysis, previously published TCR beta repertoires from 670 or so donors were re-analyzed and high-resolution HLA genotyping was added so that TCR occurrence patterns could be studied. Paper-wide results and their limitations: The authors suggested that the approach could potentially be extended to other disease states and immunological phenotypes. The cohort was sequenced for TCR beta chains only, and without alpha or paired-chain data the features that could be detected were limited. A later analysis found that TCR association rates varied across HLA loci, with DRB1 alleles showing the most associated TCRs and HLA-C alleles the fewest. Because some donors lacked HLA typing at each locus, the association tests relied only on the typed subset. The only immune exposure information available for the cohort was CMV serostatus. A later analysis found that most CMV-associated TCR beta chains appeared HLA-restricted, with HLA associations seemingly driven largely by CMV exposure. In an earlier analysis of approximately 590 of the donors, most TCR beta V segments appeared in productive rearrangements about 90% or about 30% of the time, broadly matching IMGT annotations. A cluster of highly shared sequence variants was judged likely to represent a technical artifact of the sequencing pipeline. In a later genetic analysis, a missense DCLRE1C variant was associated with V-gene and J-gene trimming of TCR beta chains, and the association was replicated in an independent cohort. A further reported finding was that TCR beta sequences accurately predicted the HLA-A and HLA-B alleles for most subjects in the first cohort. Correlated functional status among segregating V segments might be attributable to linkage disequilibrium, but an unknown experimental factor could not be ruled out. Compared with equally common non-associated chains, HLA-associated TCR beta chains in a later analysis were more clonally expanded and had lower generation probabilities. A total of 150 to 200 TCR beta chains were listed by the study as associated with cytomegalovirus. Cytomegalovirus status was reported to be diagnosed by the classifier with high specificity and sensitivity in both the original and validation cohorts. A few of the identified cytomegalovirus-associated TCR beta chains were confirmed in vitro to be specific for cytomegalovirus antigens. The earlier analysis of 587 of the donors excluded some 15 rarely observed V segments, including chromosome 9 orphons, because counts were too low. Strong co-occurrence of HLA alleles, especially DR and DQ, made assigning TCR associations to individual alleles difficult. Compared with the roughly 600-donor mean, donors in an Asian-associated ancestry cluster had fewer N-insertions in productive TCRs, according to a later genetic analysis. The presence/absence analyses assumed that sequencing depth was roughly uniform across donors, and that assumption may not be true. In a later analysis, several top co-occurrence clusters were reported to appear linked to parvovirus B19, influenza, CMV and Epstein-Barr virus. Across donors, most TCR sequences were observed very rarely, whereas some public TCRs were present in many individuals. At a false discovery rate of 0.05, a later analysis linked 16,951 TCR beta sequences to specific HLA alleles.

In total, approximately 690 healthy bone marrow donors made up the cohort. All cohort members were sampled while nominally healthy, although unrecorded immune exposures were likely present. The donor tested CMV seropositive, placing the donor among the approximately 290 seropositive members of the cohort. Each donor provided a peripheral blood sample, and peripheral blood mononuclear cells were used for TCR beta sequencing. Genomic DNA was extracted from the blood cell samples with the Qiagen DNeasy Blood Extraction Kit. A word on this clone: Its specific antigen is unknown. No base quality information exists; no much larger clone differs at one position.

Receptor libraries were prepared by the immunoSEQ multiplex PCR assay. The multiplex PCR relied on a mix of 60 forward primers for TCR Vbeta segments and 13 reverse primers for TCR Jbeta segments. A multiplex PCR assay on genomic DNA amplified the CDR3 region of rearranged TCR beta genes. The amplified TCR beta libraries were sequenced on the Illumina HiSeq System as 87-base-pair reads. On the authors' methods: A later analysis tallied approximately 87 million unique TCR beta chains across the 550 to 850 repertoires, and around 12 million of those chains were shared by two or more donors. A nearest-neighbor algorithm error-corrected the raw reads and collapsed the reads into unique sequences, merging closely related sequences to remove PCR and sequencing errors. Alignment of CDR3 sequences to IMGT reference sequences was used to assign V, D and J gene segments. Each retained sequence needed at least a six-nucleotide match to both a V gene segment and a J gene segment. Rearrangements were classified as productive when the CDR3 lacked stop codons and remained in frame with V and J, and all other rearrangements were classified as non-productive. CDR3 was defined by IMGT convention, running from the second conserved V-encoded cysteine to the conserved J-encoded phenylalanine. The earlier analysis of about 570 of the donors excluded any sequence lacking an unambiguous match to a single V gene segment. An earlier analysis of 587 of the donors classified V segments as functional when productive rearrangements were above 56.7% and as segregating when the standard deviation between donors was above 5%. To diagnose cytomegalovirus status from the catalog of TCR beta chain sequences, a statistical classification framework was built. In a later analysis, TCR nucleotide sequences were compared against IMGT/GENE-DB human TR gene sequences so that V and J genes could be assigned. Using the TCRdist pipeline, a later analysis assigned CDR3 sequences along with most-parsimonious VDJ recombination scenarios. In a later analysis, each TCR beta chain was defined by its CDR3 amino acid sequence together with its V-gene family, and reads without a unique V-gene family were excluded. A later analysis removed several hundred highly shared, low-generation-probability nucleotide sequences to deal with suspected cross-contamination and a sequencing artifact. A later analysis calculated a clonal expansion index for each public chain from normalized within-repertoire ranks of inferred template counts. Generation probabilities in a later analysis came from a VDJ recombination model fitted to out-of-frame rearrangements, and those results were checked against IGoR. A later analysis scored TCR-TCR, TCR-HLA and TCR-CMV co-occurrence with hypergeometric tests, applying a repertoire-size bias correction to TCR pairs. To estimate false discovery rates, a later analysis permuted the HLA or CMV assignments 20 times. In a later analysis, co-occurring TCRs were grouped with DBSCAN, and TCRdist sequence similarity was added when clustering was performed within HLA-allele-positive subsets. Co-occurrence clustering excluded repertoires with fewer than 30,000 or more than 120,000 public chains, plus five with anomalous nucleotide sharing. The immuneACCESS repertoire file appears here via TCRdb, limited to in-frame rearrangements. These files lack a portion of the clones; in checked studies, under half of the deficit traces to unresolved V genes, and the cause of the others is not known. The V and J calls and clone size were taken over from that table, and D and trimming were inferred from the DNA. The sample table lists 130,000 to 150,000 clones, about 64% of them with a count of one. Around 3% of the sample rests with the top ten.

The sequence came from a woman in her twenties or thirties in good health and CMV-seropositive. The sequencing sample was made of PBMCs.

The CDR3 here reads CASRRTTPQYGYTF. The nucleotides read TGTGCCAGCAGACGCACGACACCGCAGTATGGCTACACCTTC. The chain uses TRBV5-6 and TRBJ1-2; a confident D gene designation cannot be given. The CDR1 and CDR2 encoded by the germline V gene are SGHDT and YYEEEE. Inclusive of the bounding cysteine and phenylalanine, the CDR3 is 14 residues long. The retained sequence is limited to the CDR3, 42 bases, with the frame set at the first base. V loses 5 bases, J loses 5 bases, and the germline ends lie 16 bases apart.